These T cell receptor beta chains were read from a single sample in a study of Tregs in tolerant kidney transplant recipients. Some clones are missing from TCRdb's copy, which holds only in-frame ones; the method was immunoSEQ multiplex PCR. The sample shows some 240,000 clones, more than 65% of them seen only once. The sequenced sample consisted of CD4+ T cells from blood. The receptor source for this set is a human donor in good health. The CDR3 runs from the conserved cysteine through the conserved F or W. Fields, in order: D gene, clone size, V gene, J gene, CDR3 protein, CDR3 DNA. A D gene is named only where the DNA matches it firmly. Part of the rows lack a size; the others show once, few, many or a class for expanded clones.

TRBD2	.	TRBV25-1	TRBJ2-3	CASSPRLAGGLRGDTQYF	TGTGCCAGCAGCCCTAGACTAGCGGGGGGGCTCCGCGGAGATACGCAGTATTTT
.	once	TRBV5-4	TRBJ2-2	CASSATTDSTGELFF	TGTGCCAGCAGCGCAACGACAGATTCCACCGGGGAGCTGTTTTTT
TRBD2	once	TRBV6-1	TRBJ2-1	CASSEASAGNNEQFF	TGTGCCAGCAGTGAAGCCTCAGCGGGGAACAATGAGCAGTTCTTC
TRBD1	.	TRBV11-3	TRBJ2-2	CASSPGHGTGFTGELFF	TGTGCCAGCAGCCCAGGTCACGGGACAGGGTTCACCGGGGAGCTGTTTTTT
TRBD2	.	TRBV5-1	TRBJ2-7	CASSLGVAGLYEQYF	TGCGCCAGCAGCTTGGGAGTAGCGGGGCTCTACGAGCAGTACTTC
.	.	TRBV6-5	TRBJ2-3	CASSFLQGVDADTQYF	TGTGCCAGCAGTTTCTTACAGGGTGTTGACGCAGATACGCAGTATTTT
.	.	TRBV11-1	TRBJ2-3	CASSLSRTDTQYF	TGTGCCAGCAGCTTATCCCGAACAGATACGCAGTATTTT
.	.	TRBV25-1	TRBJ1-6	CASSELGGPNNSPLHF	TGTGCCAGCAGTGAATTGGGGGGGCCAAATAATTCACCCCTCCACTTT
.	.	TRBV13	TRBJ1-1	CASSSRGATANYPNEAFF	TGTGCCAGCAGCTCCCGAGGGGCTACGGCCAATTACCCCAATGAAGCTTTCTTT
.	.	TRBV4-1	TRBJ1-6	CASSQEHRRYNSPLHF	TGCGCCAGCAGCCAAGAACACAGGCGTTATAATTCACCCCTCCACTTT
.	few	TRBV10-3	TRBJ1-1	CAISARGTEAFF	TGTGCCATCAGTGCGCGGGGGACTGAAGCTTTCTTT
TRBD1	.	TRBV5-1	TRBJ1-5	CASSHGTGGDQPQHF	TGCGCCAGCAGCCACGGGACAGGGGGAGATCAGCCCCAGCATTTT
TRBD1	.	TRBV7-6	TRBJ2-3	CASSLAGQGMRPTDTQYF	TGTGCCAGCAGCTTAGCAGGACAGGGGATGAGACCCACAGATACGCAGTATTTT
.	.	TRBV7-9	TRBJ2-3	CASSLKDRRDTQYF	TGTGCCAGCAGCTTAAAGGACAGAAGAGATACGCAGTATTTT
.	.	TRBV6-6	TRBJ2-7	CASSYRGSSYEQYF	TGTGCCAGCAGTTACAGGGGTAGCTCCTACGAGCAGTACTTC
.	.	TRBV2	TRBJ1-5	CASSTGKKDQPQHF	TGTGCCAGCAGTACAGGGAAAAAGGATCAGCCCCAGCATTTT
TRBD1	.	TRBV7-8	TRBJ1-2	CASSPSQGGYGYTF	TGTGCCAGCAGCCCAAGCCAGGGGGGCTATGGCTACACCTTC
.	few	TRBV28	TRBJ1-2	CASNPGGGAGYGYTF	TGTGCCAGCAACCCGGGTGGGGGCGCAGGCTATGGCTACACCTTC
.	.	TRBV9	TRBJ1-1	CASSVGADTEAFF	TGTGCCAGCAGCGTAGGAGCGGACACTGAAGCTTTCTTT
.	.	TRBV7-2	TRBJ2-7	CASRGGGSYEQYF	TGTGCCAGCAGGGGAGGGGGGTCCTACGAGCAGTACTTC
TRBD1	.	TRBV7-9	TRBJ2-2	CASSSTGFGELFF	TGTGCCAGCAGTTCGACAGGGTTCGGGGAGCTGTTTTTT
.	.	TRBV2	TRBJ2-7	CASKSGTEQYF	TGTGCCAGCAAGTCCGGGACCGAGCAGTACTTC
.	.	TRBV28	TRBJ1-2	CASSLLGNDRPYGYTF	TGTGCCAGCAGTTTATTGGGTAACGACAGGCCCTATGGCTACACCTTC
.	.	TRBV5-1	TRBJ2-7	CASSLVPDISYEQYF	TGCGCCAGCAGCTTGGTTCCTGACATCTCCTACGAGCAGTACTTC
TRBD2	.	TRBV5-4	TRBJ2-7	CASGRLTSGRTYEQYF	TGTGCCAGCGGGCGTCTGACTAGCGGGAGGACCTACGAGCAGTACTTC
.	once	TRBV7-9	TRBJ2-7	CASSLVGSAGPAVEQYF	TGTGCCAGCAGCTTAGTGGGCTCGGCGGGGCCCGCTGTCGAGCAGTACTTC
.	.	TRBV5-4	TRBJ1-2	CASSLDGLVYGYTF	TGTGCCAGCAGCTTGGACGGACTGGTCTATGGCTACACCTTC
TRBD1	.	TRBV5-1	TRBJ2-4	CASSFSPLDRGRNIQYF	TGCGCCAGCAGTTTTTCACCCCTAGACAGGGGGCGAAACATTCAGTACTTC